These T cell receptor beta chains were read from a single sample in a study of beta chain features in type 1 diabetes. The repertoire was sequenced with immunoSEQ multiplex PCR; TCRdb's copy has only in-frame clones and lacks some. The data show roughly 230,000 clones, approximately 10% seen once. Sequenced input: naive CD4+ T cells from blood. Receptors were obtained from a young man with type 1 diabetes. CDR3s leave out the opening cysteine and the closing phenylalanine or tryptophan.

V gene: TRBV7-9; CDR3 protein: ASSPLTSGTSYNEQF
V gene: TRBV10-3; CDR3 protein: AISEFRTGDNEQF
V gene: TRBV7-3; CDR3 protein: ASSFAEGAEQF
V gene: TRBV7-9; CDR3 protein: ATTFSYNSPLH
V gene: TRBV10-3; CDR3 protein: AISVGPTVNTEAF
V gene: TRBV4-2; CDR3 protein: ASSQVWGDRVHEQY
V gene: TRBV4-1; CDR3 protein: ASLRGGPYNEQF
V gene: TRBV5-1; CDR3 protein: ASSMNTGRTDTQY
V gene: TRBV18; CDR3 protein: ASSPGRYEQY
V gene: TRBV5-4; CDR3 protein: ASSPPGGRQY
V gene: TRBV5-4; CDR3 protein: ASSPRLSRGANEQF
V gene: TRBV2; CDR3 protein: ASSSQGSTDTQY
V gene: TRBV7-3; CDR3 protein: ASSPTGRQETQY
V gene: TRBV25-1; CDR3 protein: ASSEWGVTRGTEAF
V gene: TRBV18; CDR3 protein: ASSPDRGGSYEQY
V gene: TRBV5-6; CDR3 protein: ASRKTGTSPLH